A single sample is the source of the 21 T cell receptor beta chains below, sequenced in a study of blood T cells in healthy people across ages (dated by TCRdb to the mid-2010s). The library was obtained by 5' RACE. Sequenced using an Illumina HiSeq 2500. A second PCR of roughly 6 to 11 cycles was run with a J-beta primer mix and a sample-barcoded 5' primer. TCRdb reran the public reads through fastp at Q25 and MiXCR, keeping productive beta chains. Each entry is one CDR3 protein sequence, shown with its most common DNA and genes. In all, the sample holds some 1.7 million distinct CDR3 sequences, and over 25% of those were seen once. The top ten hold 6.5% to 8.5% of the sample. Sequencing used blood. The receptor set was obtained from a woman in her twenties or thirties in good health.

V is TRBV20-1 and J is TRBJ2-7; D is tentatively TRBD1 or TRBD2 (6 bases each). The germline V gene encodes CDR1 DFQATT and CDR2 SNEGSKA (reference sequence). This CDR3 spans 14 amino acids. Trimming removed 5 bases from V and 5 bases from J, with 19 bases in between. The CDR3 DNA is TGCAGTGCTGGGGCGGAGGGGGGCGGGAACGAGCAGTACTTC. As protein: CSAGAEGGGNEQYF.

The V call is TRBV24-1, the J call TRBJ2-1; no clear D gene. Trimming took 3 bases from V and 7 from J, leaving 12 bases between them. The CDR3 runs to 14 residues. Looked up from germline, CDR1 is KGHDR and CDR2 is SFDVKD. For the CDR3, the DNA is TGTGCCACCAGTGATCCCGGTTACTCTAATGAGCAGTTCTTC. It encodes CATSDPGYSNEQFF.

This clonotype was observed a handful of times. The V call is TRBV20-1, the J call TRBJ2-1, with D perhaps being TRBD1 or TRBD2 (5 bases each). V lost 3 bases and J lost 9, with 18 bases in between. The CDR3 spans 14 residues. Germline CDR1 DFQATT, CDR2 SNEGSKA (reference sequence). The CDR3 here is CSASSGRVIGEQFF. The CDR3 nucleotides are TGCAGTGCTAGCTCGGGACGGGTAATCGGTGAGCAGTTCTTC.

The chain uses TRBV20-1 and TRBJ2-3; 11 positions agree with TRBD2. The CDR3 is 15 amino acids. Per the germline V gene, CDR1 is DFQATT and CDR2 is SNEGSKA (reference sequence). Trimming removed 2 bases from V and 4 bases from J; junction bases left unmatched: 5. CDR3 bases: TGCAGTGCTAGACCGGGACTAGCGGCGCCAGATACGCAGTATTTT. Protein sequence: CSARPGLAAPDTQYF.

This clonotype has just a few counts. The genes are TRBV5-1 and TRBJ2-1, with 7 bases lining up with TRBD2. This CDR3 region has 16 residues. Germline-derived CDR1 and CDR2 are SGHRS and YFSETQ. The trim removed 4 bases at V and 0 bases at J, leaving 7 bases unmatched. The CDR3 sequence: CASSVPLAISYNEQFF. The CDR3 DNA reads TGCGCCAGCAGCGTACCACTAGCGATCTCCTACAATGAGCAGTTCTTC.

The chain is built from TRBV2 and TRBJ2-3; tentative D call: TRBD1 (5 bases). Germline V gene lookup returns CDR1 SNHLY and CDR2 FYNNEI. This CDR3 is built from 14 residues. The V and J ends lost 3 bases and 0 bases respectively, with 7 bases between them. DNA of the CDR3: TGTGCCAGCAGTGACAGGGTTAGCACAGATACGCAGTATTTT. As protein: CASSDRVSTDTQYF.

CDR3 coding DNA: TGTGCCAGCTCACCTACCGGGACTAGGTACAATGAGCAGTTCTTC. Protein product: CASSPTGTRYNEQFF. The V gene is TRBV18, the J gene TRBJ2-1, with 8 bases fitting TRBD2. Germline trimming cut 3 bases from V and 4 bases from J; bases unmatched to any gene: 5. The CDR3 is 15 amino acids. In germline, CDR1 is KGHSH, CDR2 LQKENI.

This clonotype was observed at least ten times. The rearrangement links TRBV5-1 to TRBJ2-5; D gene ambiguous. The CDR3 runs 15 residues. CDR1 and CDR2 from the germline V gene are SGHRS and YFSETQ. Trimming cost V 0 bases and J 0 bases, with 9 bases left between them. The CDR3 here is CASSLAVSYQETQYF. The CDR3 DNA follows: TGCGCCAGCAGCTTGGCCGTGAGCTACCAAGAGACCCAGTACTTC.

This clonotype is a singleton in its sample. The V call is TRBV27, the J call TRBJ2-4, with TRBD2 matching 8 bases. Trimming at V came to 6 bases and at J to 7 bases, leaving 11 bases not matched to a gene. Germline values: CDR1 MNHEY, CDR2 SMNVEV (reference sequence). The CDR3 totals 15 residues. Here the CDR3 reads CASSREGSGLNIQYF. The CDR3 nucleotides are TGTGCCAGCAGCCGGGAGGGAAGCGGCCTTAACATTCAGTACTTC.

The sample holds many counts of this clonotype. This chain uses TRBV15 with TRBJ2-7; D gene unclear. The V and J ends lost 0 bases and 3 bases respectively, with 3 bases between them. The CDR3 extends over 12 amino acids. CDR1 and CDR2 (germline): LNHNV, YYDKDF (reference sequence). The CDR3 DNA reads TGTGCCACCAGCAGAGACGACTACGAGCAGTACTTC. Its protein is CATSRDDYEQYF.

V gene TRBV7-2 combines with J gene TRBJ2-7; D is perhaps TRBD1 or TRBD2 (5 bases each). The CDR3 is 13 amino acids. Germline CDR1 and CDR2: SGHTA and FQGNSA. Deletions cut 5 bases from V and 8 bases from J, with 16 bases between. The CDR3 nucleotides are TGTGCCAGCAGCCTCTCTGATGGGGGACAGCAGTACTTC. This translates into CASSLSDGGQQYF.

Here the CDR3 DNA reads TGCGCCAGCAGCTTGGACGGGAGTGCTTTCTTT. It is translated as CASSLDGSAFF. The chain links TRBV5-1 to TRBJ1-1; no definite D call. Germline loops: CDR1 SGHRS, CDR2 YFSETQ. CDR3 size: 11 residues. Trimming cost V 0 bases and J 11 bases, with 8 bases left between them. Full variable domain (outside the CDR3, taken from reference TRBV5-1 and TRBJ1-1): KAGVTQTPRYLIKTRGQQVTLSCSPISGHRSVSWYQQTPGQGLQFLFEYFSETQRNKGNFPGRFSGRQFSNSRSEMNVSTLELGDSALYLCASSLDGSAFFGQGTRLTVV.

The chain links TRBV20-1 to TRBJ2-1; 7 nucleotides match TRBD2. Germline V gene lookup returns CDR1 DFQATT and CDR2 SNEGSKA (reference sequence). CDR3 length: 14 residues. Trimming cost V 1 base and J 2 bases; bases outside gene matches: 2. The CDR3 region is CSARGDYPYNEQFF. As DNA, the CDR3 is TGCAGTGCTAGAGGGGACTACCCCTACAATGAGCAGTTCTTC.

This clonotype was picked up a small number of times. The chain combines TRBV2 with TRBJ1-1; D is perhaps TRBD1 (5 bases). Germline V gene sequence: CDR1 SNHLY, CDR2 FYNNEI. Trimming took off 2 bases at V and 3 bases at J, with 13 bases between the two ends. CDR3 length: 15 residues. CDR3 DNA: TGTGCCAGCAGTGAATTGGGGGGTCCGGACACTGAAGCTTTCTTT. Translation: CASSELGGPDTEAFF.

This clonotype was counted a few times. This chain connects TRBV29-1 to TRBJ1-2; TRBD1 might be the D (6 bases). The germline V and J ends were trimmed by 6 bases and 1 base, with 12 bases remaining between them. Germline V gene lookup returns CDR1 SQVTM and CDR2 ANQGSEA. This CDR3 spans 13 amino acids. CDR3 sequence: CSVRDTNNYGYTF. CDR3 bases: TGCAGCGTCCGGGACACTAATAACTATGGCTACACCTTC.

This chain connects TRBV20-1 to TRBJ1-5; 8 bases fit TRBD1. This CDR3 is 14 amino acids long. Germline assignment: CDR1 DFQATT and CDR2 SNEGSKA (reference sequence). V was pared by 4 bases and J by 4 bases, with 6 bases of the junction left unmatched. CDR3 bases: TGCAGTGCTACTCGGACAGGGCAGAATCAGCCCCAGCATTTT. Translated, it gives CSATRTGQNQPQHF.

This rearrangement joins TRBV20-1 to TRBJ1-2, with 9 bases fitting TRBD1. This CDR3 comprises 15 residues. Germline CDR1 is DFQATT and CDR2 is SNEGSKA (reference sequence). With 5 bases clipped from V and 4 bases from J, the junction kept 11 bases outside the gene matches. The CDR3: CSAETGTGWSYGYTF. Written as DNA, the CDR3 is TGCAGTGCTGAGACCGGGACAGGGTGGTCCTATGGCTACACCTTC.

This clonotype has a handful of counts. The chain uses TRBV7-2 and TRBJ1-5; the D is unclear. The V end was cut by 4 bases, the J end by 9 bases, with 13 bases between. CDR3 length: 13 amino acids. CDR1 and CDR2 from the germline V gene are SGHTA and FQGNSA. Here the CDR3 DNA reads TGTGCCAGCAGCTATCAATTAGAACGGCCCCAGCATTTT. It yields the protein CASSYQLERPQHF.

The chain recombines TRBV29-1 with TRBJ1-1; D unclear. Germline-derived CDR1 and CDR2 are SQVTM and ANQGSEA. The CDR3 is made up of 14 amino acids. V was shortened by 4 bases and J by 0 bases, with 12 bases between the two germline ends. The CDR3 coding sequence is TGCAGCGTTGCGACACCCGATATGAACACTGAAGCTTTCTTT. Its protein product is CSVATPDMNTEAFF.

This clonotype was counted between two and nine times. V and J are TRBV7-9 and TRBJ2-1; 7 positions agree with TRBD2. The trim removed 0 bases at V and 7 bases at J, leaving 12 bases unmatched. The CDR3 runs 17 residues. Germline loops: CDR1 SEHNR, CDR2 FQNEAQ (reference sequence). CDR3 amino acids: CASSLASLVRGWNEQFF. The CDR3 nucleotides are TGTGCCAGCAGCTTAGCTAGTTTGGTGCGGGGGTGGAATGAGCAGTTCTTC.

Only one count was recorded for this clonotype. The V and J genes are TRBV9 and TRBJ2-7; possible D gene TRBD2, 6 bases. The CDR3 is made up of 16 amino acids. Per the germline V gene, CDR1 is SGDLS and CDR2 is YYNGEE. Trimming cost V 4 bases and J 1 base, with 18 bases left between them. The DNA of the CDR3 is TGTGCCAGCAGCCCCGGGGGTAGCGCGCCTTCCTACGAGCAGTACTTC. Translation: CASSPGGSAPSYEQYF.